This TCR beta chain was found in a study of blood T cell repertoires in COVID-19. Study-wide context: The United States, Italy and Spain provided the acute and convalescent COVID-19 samples.

This CDR3 region has 14 residues. Trimming at V came to 2 bases and at J to 8 bases, leaving 1 base not matched to a gene. The germline CDR1 and CDR2 sequences are MNHEY and SVGEGT. Method: immunoSEQ multiplex PCR; TCRdb's copy keeps in-frame clones and lacks some. Of around 120,000 clones in the sample, 85% were seen once. The clonotype comes from a man older than 75 with acute or convalescent COVID-19. Sequencing input: peripheral blood. The rearrangement joins TRBV6-2 or TRBV6-3 to TRBJ1-6; 9 nucleotides line up with TRBD1. The DNA of the CDR3 is TGTGCCAGCAGTTACGGGACAGGGCATTCACCCCTCCACTTT. This sequence encodes CASSYGTGHSPLHF.